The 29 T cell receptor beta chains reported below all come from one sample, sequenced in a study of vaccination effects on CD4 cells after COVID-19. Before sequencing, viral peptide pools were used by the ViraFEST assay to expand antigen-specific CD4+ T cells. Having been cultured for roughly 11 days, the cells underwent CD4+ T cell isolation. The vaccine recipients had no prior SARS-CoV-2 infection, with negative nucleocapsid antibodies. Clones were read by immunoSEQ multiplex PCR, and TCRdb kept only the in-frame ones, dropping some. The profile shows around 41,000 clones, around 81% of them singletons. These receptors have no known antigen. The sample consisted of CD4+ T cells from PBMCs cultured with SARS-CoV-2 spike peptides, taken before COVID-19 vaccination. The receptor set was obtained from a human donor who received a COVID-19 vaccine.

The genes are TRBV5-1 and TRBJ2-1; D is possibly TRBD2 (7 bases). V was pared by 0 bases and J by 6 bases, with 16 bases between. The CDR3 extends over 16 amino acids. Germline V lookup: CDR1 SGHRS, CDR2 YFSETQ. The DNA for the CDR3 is TGCGCCAGCAGCTTGGAGCCCAGGGAGGGGGGCAATGAGCAGTTCTTC. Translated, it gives CASSLEPREGGNEQFF.

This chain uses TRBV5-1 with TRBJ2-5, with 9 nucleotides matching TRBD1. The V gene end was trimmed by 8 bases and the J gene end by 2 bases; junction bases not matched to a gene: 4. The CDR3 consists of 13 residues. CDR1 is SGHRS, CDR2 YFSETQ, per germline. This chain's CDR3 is CASSGQGQETQYF. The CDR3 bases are TGCGCCAGTAGCGGACAGGGGCAAGAGACCCAGTACTTC.

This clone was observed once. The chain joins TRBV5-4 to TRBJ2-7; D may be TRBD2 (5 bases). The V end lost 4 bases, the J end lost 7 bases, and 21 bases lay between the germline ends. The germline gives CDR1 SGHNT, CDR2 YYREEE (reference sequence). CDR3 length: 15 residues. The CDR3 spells CASSPGSSRTGEQYV. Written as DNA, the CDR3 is TGTGCCAGCAGCCCCGGCTCCTCCCGAACGGGGGAGCAGTACGTC.

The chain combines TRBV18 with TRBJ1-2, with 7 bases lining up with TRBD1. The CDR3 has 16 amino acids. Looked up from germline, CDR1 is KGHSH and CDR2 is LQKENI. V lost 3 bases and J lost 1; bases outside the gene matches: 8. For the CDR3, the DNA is TGTGCCAGCTCACCTAGCGACAGGGTAGGTAACTATGGCTACACCTTC. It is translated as CASSPSDRVGNYGYTF.

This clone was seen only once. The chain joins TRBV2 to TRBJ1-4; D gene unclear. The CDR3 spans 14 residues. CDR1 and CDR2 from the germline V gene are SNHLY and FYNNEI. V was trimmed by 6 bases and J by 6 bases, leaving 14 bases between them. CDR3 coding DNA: TGTGCCAGCAGACGAAGTGCGCCGTATGAAAAACTGTTTTTT. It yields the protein CASRRSAPYEKLFF.

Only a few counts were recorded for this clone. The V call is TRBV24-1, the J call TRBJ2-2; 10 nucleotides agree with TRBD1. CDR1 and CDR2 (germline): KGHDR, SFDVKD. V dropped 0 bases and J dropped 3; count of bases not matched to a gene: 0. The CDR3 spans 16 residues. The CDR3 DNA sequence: TGTGCCACCAGTGATTTGGGACAGGGGGACACCGGGGAGCTGTTTTTT. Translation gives CATSDLGQGDTGELFF.

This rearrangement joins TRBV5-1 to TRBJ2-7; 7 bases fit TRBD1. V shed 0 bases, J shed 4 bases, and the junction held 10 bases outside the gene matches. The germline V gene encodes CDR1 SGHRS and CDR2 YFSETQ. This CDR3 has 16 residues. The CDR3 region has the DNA TGCGCCAGCAGCTTGGGTCCAGGGGGTATGGTATACGAGCAGTACGTC. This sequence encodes CASSLGPGGMVYEQYV.

The CDR3 here is CASSASTVANVLTF. The CDR3 DNA reads as TGTGCCAGCAGCGCTAGTACGGTCGCCAACGTCCTGACTTTC. The chain carries TRBV2 and TRBJ2-6; D is ambiguous. V was pared by 6 bases and J by 7 bases, with 13 bases between. Germline V lookup: CDR1 SNHLY, CDR2 FYNNEI. The CDR3 loop spans 14 amino acids.

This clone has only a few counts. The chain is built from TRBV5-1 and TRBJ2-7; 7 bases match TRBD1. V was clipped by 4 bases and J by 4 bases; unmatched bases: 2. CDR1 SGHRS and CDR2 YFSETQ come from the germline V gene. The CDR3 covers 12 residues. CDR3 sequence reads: CASSETGYEQYV. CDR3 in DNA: TGCGCCAGCAGCGAGACAGGGTACGAGCAGTACGTC.

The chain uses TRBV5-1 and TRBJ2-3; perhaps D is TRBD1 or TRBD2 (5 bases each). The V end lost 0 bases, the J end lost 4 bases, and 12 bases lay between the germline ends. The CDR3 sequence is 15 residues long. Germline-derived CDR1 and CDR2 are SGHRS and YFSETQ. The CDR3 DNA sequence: TGCGCCAGCAGCTTGGTACCCCAGGGACCAGATACGCAGTATTTT. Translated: CASSLVPQGPDTQYF. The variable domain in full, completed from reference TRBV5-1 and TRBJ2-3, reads KAGVTQTPRYLIKTRGQQVTLSCSPISGHRSVSWYQQTPGQGLQFLFEYFSETQRNKGNFPGRFSGRQFSNSRSEMNVSTLELGDSALYLCASSLVPQGPDTQYFGPGTRLTVL.

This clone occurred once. The CDR3 DNA is TGTGCCAGCAGTTCCGGGGACACTTTCGGTGGTGGCTACACCTTC. Translation: CASSSGDTFGGGYTF. The rearrangement uses TRBV28 and TRBJ1-2, with D tentatively TRBD1 (6 bases). The CDR3 totals 15 residues. Germline assignment: CDR1 MDHEN and CDR2 SYDVKM. The V end lost 4 bases, the J end lost 7 bases, and 19 bases lay between the germline ends.

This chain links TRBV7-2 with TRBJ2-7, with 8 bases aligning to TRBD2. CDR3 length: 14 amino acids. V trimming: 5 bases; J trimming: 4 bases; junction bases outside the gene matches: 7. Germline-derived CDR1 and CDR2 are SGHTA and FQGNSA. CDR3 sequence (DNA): TGTGCCAGCAGCCGGGGACTAGGGGGGTACGAGCAGTACGTC. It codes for CASSRGLGGYEQYV.

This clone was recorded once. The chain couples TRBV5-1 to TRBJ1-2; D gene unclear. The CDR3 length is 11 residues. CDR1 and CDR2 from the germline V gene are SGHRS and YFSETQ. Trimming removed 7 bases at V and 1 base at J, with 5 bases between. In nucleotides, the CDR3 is TGCGCCAGCCGGCTTAACTATGGCTACACCTTC. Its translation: CASRLNYGYTF.

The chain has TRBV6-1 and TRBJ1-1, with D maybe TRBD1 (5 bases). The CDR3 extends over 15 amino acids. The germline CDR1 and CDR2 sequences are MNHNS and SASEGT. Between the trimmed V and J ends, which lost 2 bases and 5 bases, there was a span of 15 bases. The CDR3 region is CASSENLAGSTEAFF. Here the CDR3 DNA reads TGTGCCAGCAGTGAAAATTTGGCAGGGAGTACTGAAGCTTTCTTT.

The CDR3 loop reads CASSGGGEIFSETQYF. In DNA, the CDR3 is TGTGCCAGCAGTGGAGGGGGCGAGATTTTTTCAGAGACCCAGTACTTC. The rearrangement links TRBV28 to TRBJ2-5, with D possibly matching TRBD1 (7 bases). The CDR3 sequence is 16 residues long. The ends were cut back, 5 bases at V and 4 bases at J, with 20 bases in the middle. The germline V gene has CDR1 MDHEN and CDR2 SYDVKM.

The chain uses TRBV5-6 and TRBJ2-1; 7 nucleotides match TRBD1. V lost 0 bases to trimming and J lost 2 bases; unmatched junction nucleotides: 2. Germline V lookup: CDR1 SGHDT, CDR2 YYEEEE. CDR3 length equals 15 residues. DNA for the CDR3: TGTGCCAGCAGCTTGGAAGGGGGCCCCTACAATGAGCAGTTCTTC. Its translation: CASSLEGGPYNEQFF.

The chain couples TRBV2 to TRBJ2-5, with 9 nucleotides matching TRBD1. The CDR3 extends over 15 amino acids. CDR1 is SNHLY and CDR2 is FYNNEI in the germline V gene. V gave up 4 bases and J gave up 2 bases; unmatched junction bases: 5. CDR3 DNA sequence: TGTGCCAGCAGTGGCGACAGGGGGAGACAAGAGACCCAGTACTTC. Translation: CASSGDRGRQETQYF.

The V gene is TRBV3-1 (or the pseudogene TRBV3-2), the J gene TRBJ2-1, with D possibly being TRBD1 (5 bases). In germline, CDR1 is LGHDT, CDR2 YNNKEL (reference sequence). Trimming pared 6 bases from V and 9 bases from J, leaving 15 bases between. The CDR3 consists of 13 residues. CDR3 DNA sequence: TGTGCCAGCAGTCTCGATCGAAGGGGTGAGCAGTTCTTC. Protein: CASSLDRRGEQFF.

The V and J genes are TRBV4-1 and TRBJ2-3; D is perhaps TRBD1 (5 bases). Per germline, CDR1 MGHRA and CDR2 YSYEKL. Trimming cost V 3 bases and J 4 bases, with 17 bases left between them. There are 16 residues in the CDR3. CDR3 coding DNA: TGCGCCAGCAGCCACTCGGACGGACATAGGGCAGATACGCAGTATTTT. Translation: CASSHSDGHRADTQYF.

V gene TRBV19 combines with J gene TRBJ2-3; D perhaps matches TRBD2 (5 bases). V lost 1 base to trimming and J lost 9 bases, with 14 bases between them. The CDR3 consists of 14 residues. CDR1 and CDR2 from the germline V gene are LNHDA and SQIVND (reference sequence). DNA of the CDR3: TGTGCCAGTAGTATAGGGGCTAGCTACGGGACGCAGTATTTT. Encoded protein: CASSIGASYGTQYF.

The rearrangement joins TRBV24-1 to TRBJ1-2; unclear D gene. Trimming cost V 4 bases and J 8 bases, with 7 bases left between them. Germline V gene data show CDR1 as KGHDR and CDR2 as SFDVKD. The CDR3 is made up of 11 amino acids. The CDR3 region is CATSDLRGYTF. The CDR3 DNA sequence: TGTGCCACCAGTGACTTACGAGGCTACACCTTC.

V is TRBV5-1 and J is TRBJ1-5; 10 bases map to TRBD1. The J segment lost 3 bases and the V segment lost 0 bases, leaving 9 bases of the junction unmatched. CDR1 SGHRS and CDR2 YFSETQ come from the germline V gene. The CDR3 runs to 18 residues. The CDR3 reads CASSLDPMGQGLNQPQHF. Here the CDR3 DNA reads TGCGCCAGCAGCTTGGACCCTATGGGACAGGGGCTCAATCAGCCCCAGCATTTT.

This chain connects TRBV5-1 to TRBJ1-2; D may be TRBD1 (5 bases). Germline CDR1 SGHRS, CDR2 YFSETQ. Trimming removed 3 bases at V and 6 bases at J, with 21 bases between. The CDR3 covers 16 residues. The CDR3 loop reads CASSSDSPLSGDGYTF. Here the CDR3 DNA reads TGCGCCAGCAGCTCTGACAGTCCTTTAAGTGGGGATGGCTACACCTTC.

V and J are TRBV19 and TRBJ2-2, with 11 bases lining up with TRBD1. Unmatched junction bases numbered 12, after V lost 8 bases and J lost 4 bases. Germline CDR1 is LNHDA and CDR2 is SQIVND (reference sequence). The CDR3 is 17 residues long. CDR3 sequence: CASHRDRGLGGTGELFF. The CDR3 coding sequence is TGTGCCAGTCACCGGGACAGGGGGTTAGGTGGCACCGGGGAGCTGTTTTTT.

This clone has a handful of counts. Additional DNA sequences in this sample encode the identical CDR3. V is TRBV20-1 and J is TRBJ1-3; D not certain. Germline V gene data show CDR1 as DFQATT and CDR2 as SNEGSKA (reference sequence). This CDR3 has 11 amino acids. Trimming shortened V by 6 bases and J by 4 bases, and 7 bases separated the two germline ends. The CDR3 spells CSATQGNTIYF. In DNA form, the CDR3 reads TGCAGTGCGACCCAGGGAAACACCATATATTTT.

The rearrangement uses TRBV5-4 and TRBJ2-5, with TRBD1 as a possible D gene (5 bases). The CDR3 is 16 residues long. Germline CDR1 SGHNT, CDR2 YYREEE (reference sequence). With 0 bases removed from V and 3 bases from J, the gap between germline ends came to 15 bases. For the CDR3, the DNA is TGTGCCAGCAGCTTGGGTGGCAGGGTGGCGGAAGAGACCCAGTACTTC. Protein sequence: CASSLGGRVAEETQYF.

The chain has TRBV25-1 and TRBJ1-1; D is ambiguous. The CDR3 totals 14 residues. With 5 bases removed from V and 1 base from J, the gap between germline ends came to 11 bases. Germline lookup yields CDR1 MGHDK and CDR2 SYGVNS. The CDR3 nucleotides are TGTGCCAGCAGTCCGACGCTCTCGAACACTGAAGCTTTCTTT. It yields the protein CASSPTLSNTEAFF.

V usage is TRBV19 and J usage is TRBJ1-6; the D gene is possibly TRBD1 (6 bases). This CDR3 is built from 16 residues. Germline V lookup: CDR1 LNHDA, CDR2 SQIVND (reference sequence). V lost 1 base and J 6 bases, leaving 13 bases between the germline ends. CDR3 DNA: TGTGCCAGTAGTATAGGAACAGGGAGTCGTAATTCACCCCTCCACTTT. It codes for CASSIGTGSRNSPLHF.

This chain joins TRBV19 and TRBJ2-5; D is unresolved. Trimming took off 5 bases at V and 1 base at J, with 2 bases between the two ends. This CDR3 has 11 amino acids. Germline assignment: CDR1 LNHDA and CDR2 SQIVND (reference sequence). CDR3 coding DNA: TGTGCCAGTAGTCTCCAAGAGACCCAGTACTTC. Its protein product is CASSLQETQYF.